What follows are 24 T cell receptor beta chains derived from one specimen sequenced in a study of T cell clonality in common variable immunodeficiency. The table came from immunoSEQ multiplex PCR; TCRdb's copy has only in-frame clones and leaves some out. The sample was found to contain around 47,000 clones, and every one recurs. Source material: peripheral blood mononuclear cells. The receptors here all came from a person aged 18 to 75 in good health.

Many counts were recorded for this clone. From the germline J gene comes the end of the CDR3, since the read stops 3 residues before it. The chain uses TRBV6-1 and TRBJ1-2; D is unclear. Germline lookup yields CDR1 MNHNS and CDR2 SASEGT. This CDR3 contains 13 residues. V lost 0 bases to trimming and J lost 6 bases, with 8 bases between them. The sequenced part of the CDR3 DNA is TGTGCCAGCAGTGAAGCTCCCTCGGATGGC. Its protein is CASSEAPSDG. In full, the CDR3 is CASSEAPSDGYTF.

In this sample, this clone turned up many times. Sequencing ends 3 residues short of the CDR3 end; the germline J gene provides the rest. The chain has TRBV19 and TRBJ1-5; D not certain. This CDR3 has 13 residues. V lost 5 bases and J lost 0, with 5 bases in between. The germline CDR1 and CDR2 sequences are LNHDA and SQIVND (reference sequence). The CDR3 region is CASSPYSNQPQHF. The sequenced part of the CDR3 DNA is TGTGCCAGTAGTCCCTATAGCAATCAGCCC. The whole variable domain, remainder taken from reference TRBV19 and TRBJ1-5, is DGGITQSPKYLFRKEGQNVTLSCEQNLNHDAMYWYRQDPGQGLRLIYYSQIVNDFQKGDIAEGYSVSREKKESFPLTVTSAQKNPTAFYLCASSPYSNQPQHFGDGTRLSIL.

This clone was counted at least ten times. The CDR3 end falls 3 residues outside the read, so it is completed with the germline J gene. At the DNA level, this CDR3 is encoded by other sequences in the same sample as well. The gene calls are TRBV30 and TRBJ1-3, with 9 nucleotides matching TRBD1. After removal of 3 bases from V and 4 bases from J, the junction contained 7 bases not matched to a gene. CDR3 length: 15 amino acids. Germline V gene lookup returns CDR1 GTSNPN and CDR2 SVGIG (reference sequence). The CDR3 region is CAWRAQGADGNTIYF. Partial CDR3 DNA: TGTGCCTGGAGAGCACAGGGGGCCGACGGAAACACC.

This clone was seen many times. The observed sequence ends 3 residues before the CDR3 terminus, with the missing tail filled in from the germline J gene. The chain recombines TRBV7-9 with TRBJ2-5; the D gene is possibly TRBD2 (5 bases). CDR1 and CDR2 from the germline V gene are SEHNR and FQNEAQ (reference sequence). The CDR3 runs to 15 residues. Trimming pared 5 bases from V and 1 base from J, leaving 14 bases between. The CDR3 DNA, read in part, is TGTGCCAGCAGCACAACGGACTGGAGCCAAGAGACC. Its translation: CASSTTDWSQET. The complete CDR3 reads CASSTTDWSQETQYF.

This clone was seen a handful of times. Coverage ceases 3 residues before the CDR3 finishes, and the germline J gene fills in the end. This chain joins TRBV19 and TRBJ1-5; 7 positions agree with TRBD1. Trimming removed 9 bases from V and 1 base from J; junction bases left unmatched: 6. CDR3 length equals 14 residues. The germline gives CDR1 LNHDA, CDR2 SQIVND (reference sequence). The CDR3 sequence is CASTDRVSNQPQHF. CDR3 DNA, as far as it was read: TGTGCCAGCACCGACAGGGTAAGCAATCAGCCC. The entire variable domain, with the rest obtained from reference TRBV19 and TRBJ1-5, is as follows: DGGITQSPKYLFRKEGQNVTLSCEQNLNHDAMYWYRQDPGQGLRLIYYSQIVNDFQKGDIAEGYSVSREKKESFPLTVTSAQKNPTAFYLCASTDRVSNQPQHFGDGTRLSIL.

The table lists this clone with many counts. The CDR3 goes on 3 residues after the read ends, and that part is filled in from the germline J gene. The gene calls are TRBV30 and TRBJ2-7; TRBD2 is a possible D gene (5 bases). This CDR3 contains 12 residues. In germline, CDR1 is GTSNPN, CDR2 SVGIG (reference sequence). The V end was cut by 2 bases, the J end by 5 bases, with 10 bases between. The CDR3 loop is CAWSYGDDEQYF. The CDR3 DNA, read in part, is TGTGCCTGGAGTTACGGGGATGACGAG.

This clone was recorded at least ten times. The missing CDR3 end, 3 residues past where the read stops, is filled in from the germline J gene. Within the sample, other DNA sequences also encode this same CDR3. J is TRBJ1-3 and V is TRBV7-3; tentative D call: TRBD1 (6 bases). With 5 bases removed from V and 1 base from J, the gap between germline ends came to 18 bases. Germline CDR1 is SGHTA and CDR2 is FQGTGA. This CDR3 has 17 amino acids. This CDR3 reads CASSGGANRTSGNTIYF. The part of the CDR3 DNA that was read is TGTGCCAGCAGCGGGGGGGCCAACAGGACGTCTGGAAACACC. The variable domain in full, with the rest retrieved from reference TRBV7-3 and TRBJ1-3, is GAGVSQTPSNKVTEKGKYVELRCDPISGHTALYWYRQSLGQGPEFLIYFQGTGAADDSGLPNDRFFAVRPEGSVSTLKIQRTERGDSAVYLCASSGGANRTSGNTIYFGEGSWLTVV.

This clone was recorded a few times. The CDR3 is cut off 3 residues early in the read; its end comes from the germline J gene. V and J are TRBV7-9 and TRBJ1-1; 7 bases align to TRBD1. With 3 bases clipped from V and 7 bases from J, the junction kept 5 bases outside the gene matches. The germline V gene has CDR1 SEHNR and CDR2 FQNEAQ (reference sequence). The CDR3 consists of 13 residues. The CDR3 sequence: CASSFSRGDEAFF. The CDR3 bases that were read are TGTGCCAGCAGCTTTTCCAGGGGGGATGAA.

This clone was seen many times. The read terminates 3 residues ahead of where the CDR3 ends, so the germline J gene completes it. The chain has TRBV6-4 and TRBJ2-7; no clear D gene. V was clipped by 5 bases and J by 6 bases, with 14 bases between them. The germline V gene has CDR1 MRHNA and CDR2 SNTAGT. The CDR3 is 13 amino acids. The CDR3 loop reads CASSRGLASEQYF. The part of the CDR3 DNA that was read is TGTGCCAGCAGTCGTGGATTAGCCAGCGAG.

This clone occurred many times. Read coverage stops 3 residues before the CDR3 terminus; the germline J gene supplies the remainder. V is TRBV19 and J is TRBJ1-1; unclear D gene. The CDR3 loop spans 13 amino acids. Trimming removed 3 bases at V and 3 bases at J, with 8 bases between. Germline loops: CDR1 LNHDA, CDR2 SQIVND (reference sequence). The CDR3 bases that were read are TGTGCCAGTAGTATCGACACCTACACTGAA. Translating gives CASSIDTYTE. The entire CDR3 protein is CASSIDTYTEAFF. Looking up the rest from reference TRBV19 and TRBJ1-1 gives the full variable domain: DGGITQSPKYLFRKEGQNVTLSCEQNLNHDAMYWYRQDPGQGLRLIYYSQIVNDFQKGDIAEGYSVSREKKESFPLTVTSAQKNPTAFYLCASSIDTYTEAFFGQGTRLTVV.

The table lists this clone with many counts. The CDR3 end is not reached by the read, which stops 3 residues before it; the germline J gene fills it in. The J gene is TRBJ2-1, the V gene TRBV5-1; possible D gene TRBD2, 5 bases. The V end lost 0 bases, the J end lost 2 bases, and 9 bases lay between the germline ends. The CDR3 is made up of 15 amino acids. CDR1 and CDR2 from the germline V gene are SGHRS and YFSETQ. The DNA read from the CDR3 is TGCGCCAGCAGCTTGGGGACGGGGACCTACAATGAG. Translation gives CASSLGTGTYNE. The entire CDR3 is CASSLGTGTYNEQFF.

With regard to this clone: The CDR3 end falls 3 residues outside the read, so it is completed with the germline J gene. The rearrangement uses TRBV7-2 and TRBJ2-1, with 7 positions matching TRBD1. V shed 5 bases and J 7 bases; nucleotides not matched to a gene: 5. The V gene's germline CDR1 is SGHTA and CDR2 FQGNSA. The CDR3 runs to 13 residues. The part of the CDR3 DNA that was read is TGTGCCAGCAGCGACAGGGTCTGGAATGAG. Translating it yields CASSDRVWNE. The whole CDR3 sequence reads CASSDRVWNEQFF.

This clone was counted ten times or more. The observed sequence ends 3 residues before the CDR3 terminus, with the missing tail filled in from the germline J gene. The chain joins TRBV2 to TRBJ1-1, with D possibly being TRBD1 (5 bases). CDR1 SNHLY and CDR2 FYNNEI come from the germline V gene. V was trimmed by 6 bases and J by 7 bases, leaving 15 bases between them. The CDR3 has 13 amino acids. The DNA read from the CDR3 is TGTGCCAGCAGAGCGGGGCAGTTGGGTGAA. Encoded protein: CASRAGQLGE. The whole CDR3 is CASRAGQLGEAFF.

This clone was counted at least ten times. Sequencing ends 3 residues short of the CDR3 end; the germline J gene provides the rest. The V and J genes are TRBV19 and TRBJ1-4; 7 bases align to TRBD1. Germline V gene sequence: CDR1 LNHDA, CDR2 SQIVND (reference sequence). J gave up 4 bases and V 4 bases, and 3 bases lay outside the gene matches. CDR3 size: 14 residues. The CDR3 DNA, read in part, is TGTGCCAGTAGTAGGGGGACAGTTAATGAAAAA. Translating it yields CASSRGTVNEK. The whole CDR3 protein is CASSRGTVNEKLFF. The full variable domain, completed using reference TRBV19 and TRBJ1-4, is DGGITQSPKYLFRKEGQNVTLSCEQNLNHDAMYWYRQDPGQGLRLIYYSQIVNDFQKGDIAEGYSVSREKKESFPLTVTSAQKNPTAFYLCASSRGTVNEKLFFGSGTQLSVL.

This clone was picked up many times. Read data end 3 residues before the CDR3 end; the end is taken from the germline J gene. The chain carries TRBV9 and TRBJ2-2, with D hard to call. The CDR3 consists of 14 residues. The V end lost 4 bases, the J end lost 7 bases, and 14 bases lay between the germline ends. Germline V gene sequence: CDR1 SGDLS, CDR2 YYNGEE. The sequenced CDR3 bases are TGTGCCAGCAGCCCGATGACTTTAGGCGGGGAG. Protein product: CASSPMTLGGE. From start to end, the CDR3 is CASSPMTLGGELFF.

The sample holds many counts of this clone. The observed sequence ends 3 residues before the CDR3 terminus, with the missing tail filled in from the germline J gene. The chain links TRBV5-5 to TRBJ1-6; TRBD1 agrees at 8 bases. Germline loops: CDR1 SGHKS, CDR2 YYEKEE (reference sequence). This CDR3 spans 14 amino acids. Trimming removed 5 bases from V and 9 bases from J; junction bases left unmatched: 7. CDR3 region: CASRNGQGSSPLHF. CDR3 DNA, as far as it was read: TGTGCCAGCAGAAACGGACAGGGTAGTTCACCC.

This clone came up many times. CDR3 protein: CSARLAGGLGGTDTQYF. The CDR3 DNA, read in part, is TGCAGTGCTAGACTAGCGGGAGGGCTAGGAGGTACAGATACG. The chain joins TRBV20-1 to TRBJ2-3; 12 bases are shared with TRBD2. The read is 3 residues too short to cover the CDR3 end, so that end is filled in from the germline J gene. The CDR3 is 17 residues long. Trimming cost V 2 bases and J 3 bases; bases outside gene matches: 9. Germline lookup yields CDR1 DFQATT and CDR2 SNEGSKA (reference sequence).

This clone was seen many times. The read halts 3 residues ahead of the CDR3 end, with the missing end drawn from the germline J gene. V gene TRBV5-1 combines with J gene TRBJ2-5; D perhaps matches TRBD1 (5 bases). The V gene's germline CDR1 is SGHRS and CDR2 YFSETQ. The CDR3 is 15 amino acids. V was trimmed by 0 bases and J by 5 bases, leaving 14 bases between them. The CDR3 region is CASSLVAGFGETQYF. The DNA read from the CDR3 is TGCGCCAGCAGCTTGGTGGCAGGGTTCGGGGAGACC.

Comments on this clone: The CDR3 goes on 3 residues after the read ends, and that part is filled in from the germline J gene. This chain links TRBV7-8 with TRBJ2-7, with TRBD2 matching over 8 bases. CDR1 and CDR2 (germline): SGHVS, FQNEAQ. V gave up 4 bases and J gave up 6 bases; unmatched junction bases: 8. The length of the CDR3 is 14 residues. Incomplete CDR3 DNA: TGTGCCAGCAGCTCGGGACTCCGGGAGGGCGAG. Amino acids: CASSSGLREGE. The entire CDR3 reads CASSSGLREGEQYF. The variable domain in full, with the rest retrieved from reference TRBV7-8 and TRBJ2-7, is GAGVSQSPRYKVAKRGQDVALRCDPISGHVSLFWYQQALGQGPEFLTYFQNEAQLDKSGLPSDRFFAERPEGSVSTLKIQRTQQEDSAVYLCASSSGLREGEQYFGPGTRLTVT.

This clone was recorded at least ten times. CDR3 protein: CASSFRREGAETQYF. The covered CDR3 bases are TGCGCCAGCAGCTTCCGCAGGGAGGGTGCGGAGACC. The chain uses TRBV5-1 and TRBJ2-5, with 7 positions matching TRBD2. The CDR3 goes on 3 residues after the read ends, and that part is filled in from the germline J gene. Trimming took 2 bases from V and 5 from J; bases not matched to a gene: 9. CDR1 is SGHRS, CDR2 YFSETQ, per germline. CDR3 length equals 15 residues.

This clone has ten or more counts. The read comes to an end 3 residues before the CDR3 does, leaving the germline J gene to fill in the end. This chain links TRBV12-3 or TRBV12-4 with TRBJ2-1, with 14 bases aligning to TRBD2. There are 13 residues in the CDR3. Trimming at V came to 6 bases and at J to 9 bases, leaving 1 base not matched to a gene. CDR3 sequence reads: CASSGLAGGEQFF. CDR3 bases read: TGTGCCAGCAGCGGACTAGCGGGAGGTGAG.

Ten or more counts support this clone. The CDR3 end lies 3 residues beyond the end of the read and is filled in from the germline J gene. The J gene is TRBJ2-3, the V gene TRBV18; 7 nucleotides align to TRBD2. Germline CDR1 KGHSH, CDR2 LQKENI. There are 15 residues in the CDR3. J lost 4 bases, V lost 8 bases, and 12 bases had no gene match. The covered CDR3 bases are TGTGCCAGCGCCCTAGCGTGGGAGGGGTCAGATACG. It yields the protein CASALAWEGSDT. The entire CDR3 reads CASALAWEGSDTQYF.

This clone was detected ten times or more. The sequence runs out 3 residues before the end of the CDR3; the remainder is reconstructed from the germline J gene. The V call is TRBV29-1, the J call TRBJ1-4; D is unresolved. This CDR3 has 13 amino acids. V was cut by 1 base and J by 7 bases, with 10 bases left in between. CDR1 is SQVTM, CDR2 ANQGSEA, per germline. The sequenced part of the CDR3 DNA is TGCAGCGTTGAAGGGCGGTACGGTGAAAAA. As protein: CSVEGRYGEK. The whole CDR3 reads CSVEGRYGEKLFF.

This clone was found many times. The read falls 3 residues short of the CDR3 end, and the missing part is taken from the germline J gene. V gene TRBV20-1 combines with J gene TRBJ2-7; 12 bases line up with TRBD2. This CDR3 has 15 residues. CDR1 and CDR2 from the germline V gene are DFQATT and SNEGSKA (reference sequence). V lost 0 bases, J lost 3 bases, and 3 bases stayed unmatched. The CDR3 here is CSARDLAGGIYEQYF. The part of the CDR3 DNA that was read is TGCAGTGCTAGAGATCTAGCGGGAGGGATCTACGAG.